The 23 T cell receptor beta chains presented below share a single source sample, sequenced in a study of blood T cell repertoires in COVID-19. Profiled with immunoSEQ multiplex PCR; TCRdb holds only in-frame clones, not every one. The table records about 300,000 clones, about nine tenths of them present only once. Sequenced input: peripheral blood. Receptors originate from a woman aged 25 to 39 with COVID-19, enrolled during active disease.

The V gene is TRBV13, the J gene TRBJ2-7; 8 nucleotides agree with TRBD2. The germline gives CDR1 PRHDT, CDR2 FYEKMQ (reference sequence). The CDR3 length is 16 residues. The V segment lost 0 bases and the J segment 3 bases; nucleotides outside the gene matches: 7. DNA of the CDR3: TGTGCCAGCAGCTTAGGCCGGGGGGGAAACTACTACGAGCAGTACGTC. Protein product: CASSLGRGGNYYEQYV.

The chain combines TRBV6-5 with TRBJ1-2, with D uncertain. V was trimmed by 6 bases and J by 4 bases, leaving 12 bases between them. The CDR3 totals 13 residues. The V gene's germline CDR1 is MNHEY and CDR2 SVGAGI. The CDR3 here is CASSRTAGYGYTF. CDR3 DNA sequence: TGTGCCAGCAGCCGGACGGCGGGCTATGGCTACACCTTC.

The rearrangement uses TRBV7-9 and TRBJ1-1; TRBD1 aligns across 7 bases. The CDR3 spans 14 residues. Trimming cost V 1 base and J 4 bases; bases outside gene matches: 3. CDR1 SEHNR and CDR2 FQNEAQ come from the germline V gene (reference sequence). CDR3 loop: CASSLEGTATEAFF. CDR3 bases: TGTGCCAGCAGCTTAGAGGGGACAGCCACTGAAGCTTTCTTT. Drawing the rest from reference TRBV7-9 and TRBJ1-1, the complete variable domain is DTGVSQNPRHKITKRGQNVTFRCDPISEHNRLYWYRQTLGQGPEFLTYFQNEAQLEKSRLLSDRFSAERPKGSFSTLEIQRTEQGDSAMYLCASSLEGTATEAFFGQGTRLTVV.

The CDR3 DNA reads as TGTGCCAGTAGTTTGGGACAGGGGACCAACTACGAGCAGTACTTC. It translates to CASSLGQGTNYEQYF. The chain couples TRBV19 to TRBJ2-7; the match to TRBD1 covers 10 bases. CDR1 LNHDA and CDR2 SQIVND come from the germline V gene (reference sequence). Trimming cost V 5 bases and J 3 bases; bases outside gene matches: 7. The CDR3 loop spans 15 amino acids.

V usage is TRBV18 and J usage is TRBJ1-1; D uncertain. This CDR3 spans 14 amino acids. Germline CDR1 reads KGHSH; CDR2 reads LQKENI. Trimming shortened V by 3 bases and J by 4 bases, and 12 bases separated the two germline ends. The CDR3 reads CASSPSQVGTEAFF. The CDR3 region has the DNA TGTGCCAGCTCACCTTCGCAGGTTGGCACTGAAGCTTTCTTT.

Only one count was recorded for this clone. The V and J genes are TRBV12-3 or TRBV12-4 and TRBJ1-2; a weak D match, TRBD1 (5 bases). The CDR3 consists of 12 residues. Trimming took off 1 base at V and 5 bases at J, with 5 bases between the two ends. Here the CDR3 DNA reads TGTGCCAGCAGTTTAGAGGGGTATGGCTACACCTTC. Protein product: CASSLEGYGYTF.

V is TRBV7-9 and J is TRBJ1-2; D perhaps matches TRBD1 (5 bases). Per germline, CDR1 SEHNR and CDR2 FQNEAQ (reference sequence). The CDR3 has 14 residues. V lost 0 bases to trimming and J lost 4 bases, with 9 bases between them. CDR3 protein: CASSLAAGGYGYTF. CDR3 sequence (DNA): TGTGCCAGCAGCTTAGCGGCGGGGGGCTATGGCTACACCTTC.

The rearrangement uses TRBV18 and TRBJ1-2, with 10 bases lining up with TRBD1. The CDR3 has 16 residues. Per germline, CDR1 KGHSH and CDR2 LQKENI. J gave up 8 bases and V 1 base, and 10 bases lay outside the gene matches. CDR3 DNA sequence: TGTGCCAGCTCACCACGAGTAGGGACAGGGGATCCGGGCTACACCTTC. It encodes CASSPRVGTGDPGYTF.

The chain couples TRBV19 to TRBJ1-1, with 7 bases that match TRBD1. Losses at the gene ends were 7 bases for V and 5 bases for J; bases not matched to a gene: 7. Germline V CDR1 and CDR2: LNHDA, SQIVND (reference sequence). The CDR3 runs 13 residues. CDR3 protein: CASNDRVGTEAFF. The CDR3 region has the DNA TGTGCCAGTAACGACAGGGTGGGGACTGAAGCTTTCTTT. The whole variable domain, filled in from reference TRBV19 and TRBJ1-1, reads DGGITQSPKYLFRKEGQNVTLSCEQNLNHDAMYWYRQDPGQGLRLIYYSQIVNDFQKGDIAEGYSVSREKKESFPLTVTSAQKNPTAFYLCASNDRVGTEAFFGQGTRLTVV.

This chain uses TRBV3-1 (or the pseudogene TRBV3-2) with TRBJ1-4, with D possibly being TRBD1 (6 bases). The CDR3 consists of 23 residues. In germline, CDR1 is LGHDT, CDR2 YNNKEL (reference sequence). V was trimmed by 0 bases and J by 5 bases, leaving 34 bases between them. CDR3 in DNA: TGTGCCAGCAGCCAAGATCGGGGGGCAGGAGGAGGAATCGACCGGATAAGGAATGAAAAACTGTTTTTT. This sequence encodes CASSQDRGAGGGIDRIRNEKLFF.

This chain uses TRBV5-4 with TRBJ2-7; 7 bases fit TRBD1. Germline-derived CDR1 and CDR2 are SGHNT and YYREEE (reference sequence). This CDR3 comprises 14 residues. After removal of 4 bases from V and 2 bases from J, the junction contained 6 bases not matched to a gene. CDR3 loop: CASSPTGNPYEQYF. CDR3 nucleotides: TGTGCCAGCAGCCCGACAGGGAATCCCTACGAGCAGTACTTC.

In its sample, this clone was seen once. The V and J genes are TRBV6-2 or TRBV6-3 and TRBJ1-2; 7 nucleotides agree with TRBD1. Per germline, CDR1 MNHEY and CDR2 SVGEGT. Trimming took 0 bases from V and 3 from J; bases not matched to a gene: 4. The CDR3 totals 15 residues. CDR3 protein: CASSYSGQTHYGYTF. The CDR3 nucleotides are TGTGCCAGCAGTTACTCGGGACAGACCCACTATGGCTACACCTTC.

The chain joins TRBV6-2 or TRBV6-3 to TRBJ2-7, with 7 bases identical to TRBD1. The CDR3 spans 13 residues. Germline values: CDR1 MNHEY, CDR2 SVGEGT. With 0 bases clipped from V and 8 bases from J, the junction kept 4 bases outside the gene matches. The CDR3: CASSYSRDSQQYF. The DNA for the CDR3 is TGTGCCAGCAGTTACTCCCGGGACAGCCAGCAGTACTTC.

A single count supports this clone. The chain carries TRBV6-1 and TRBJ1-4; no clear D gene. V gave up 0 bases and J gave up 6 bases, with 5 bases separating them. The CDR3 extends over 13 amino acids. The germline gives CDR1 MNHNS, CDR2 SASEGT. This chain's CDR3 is CASSEAAHEKLFF. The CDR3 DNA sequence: TGTGCCAGCAGTGAAGCGGCCCATGAAAAACTGTTTTTT.

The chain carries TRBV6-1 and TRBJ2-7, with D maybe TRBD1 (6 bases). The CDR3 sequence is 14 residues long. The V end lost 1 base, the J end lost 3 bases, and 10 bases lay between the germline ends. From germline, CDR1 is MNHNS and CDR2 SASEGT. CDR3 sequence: CASSEGTVIYEQYV. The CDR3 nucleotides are TGTGCCAGCAGTGAAGGGACAGTTATCTACGAGCAGTACGTC.

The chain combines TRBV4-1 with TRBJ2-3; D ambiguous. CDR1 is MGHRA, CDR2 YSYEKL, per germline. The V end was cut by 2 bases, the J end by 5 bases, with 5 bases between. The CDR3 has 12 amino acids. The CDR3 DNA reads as TGCGCCAGCAGCCAACCACTAGATACGCAGTATTTT. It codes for CASSQPLDTQYF.

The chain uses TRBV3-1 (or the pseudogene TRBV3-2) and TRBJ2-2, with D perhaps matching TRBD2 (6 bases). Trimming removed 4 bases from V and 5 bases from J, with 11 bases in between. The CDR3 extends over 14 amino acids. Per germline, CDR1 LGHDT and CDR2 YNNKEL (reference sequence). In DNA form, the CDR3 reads TGTGCCAGCAGCCTAAACGGGGGTACCGGGGAGCTGTTTTTT. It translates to CASSLNGGTGELFF.

Here the CDR3 reads CASSPHPGLAGGTQETQYF. The CDR3 DNA reads TGTGCCAGCAGCCCTCACCCGGGACTAGCGGGGGGCACCCAAGAGACCCAGTACTTC. The chain carries TRBV3-1 (or the pseudogene TRBV3-2) and TRBJ2-5; 15 positions agree with TRBD2. The CDR3 runs 19 residues. CDR1 is LGHDT and CDR2 is YNNKEL in the germline V gene (reference sequence). V lost 4 bases and J lost 1; bases outside the gene matches: 10.

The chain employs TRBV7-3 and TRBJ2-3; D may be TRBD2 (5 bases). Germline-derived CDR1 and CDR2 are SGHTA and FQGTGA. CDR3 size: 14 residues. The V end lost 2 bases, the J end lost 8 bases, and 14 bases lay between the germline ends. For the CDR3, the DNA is TGTGCCAGCAGCTTATCGATCGGCGGAGGTACGCAGTATTTT. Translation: CASSLSIGGGTQYF. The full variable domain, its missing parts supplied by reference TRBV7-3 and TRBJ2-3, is GAGVSQTPSNKVTEKGKYVELRCDPISGHTALYWYRQSLGQGPEFLIYFQGTGAADDSGLPNDRFFAVRPEGSVSTLKIQRTERGDSAVYLCASSLSIGGGTQYFGPGTRLTVL.

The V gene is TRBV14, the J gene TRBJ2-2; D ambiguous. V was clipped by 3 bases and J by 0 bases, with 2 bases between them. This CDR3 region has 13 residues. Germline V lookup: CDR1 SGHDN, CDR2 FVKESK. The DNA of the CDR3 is TGTGCCAGCAGCCATACGAACACCGGGGAGCTGTTTTTT. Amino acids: CASSHTNTGELFF.

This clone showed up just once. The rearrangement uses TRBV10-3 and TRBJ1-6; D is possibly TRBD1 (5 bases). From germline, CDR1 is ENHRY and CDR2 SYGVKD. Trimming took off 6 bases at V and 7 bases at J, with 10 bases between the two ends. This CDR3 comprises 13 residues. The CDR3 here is CAIRGQENSPLHF. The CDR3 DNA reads TGTGCCATCAGGGGGCAGGAGAATTCACCCCTCCACTTT.

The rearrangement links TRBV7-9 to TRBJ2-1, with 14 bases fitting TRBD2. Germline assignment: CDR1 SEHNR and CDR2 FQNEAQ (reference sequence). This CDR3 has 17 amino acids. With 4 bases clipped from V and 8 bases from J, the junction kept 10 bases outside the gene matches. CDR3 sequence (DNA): TGTGCCAGCAGCTACTGGACTAGCGGGGGGCCTTTGGATGAGCAGTTCTTC. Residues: CASSYWTSGGPLDEQFF.

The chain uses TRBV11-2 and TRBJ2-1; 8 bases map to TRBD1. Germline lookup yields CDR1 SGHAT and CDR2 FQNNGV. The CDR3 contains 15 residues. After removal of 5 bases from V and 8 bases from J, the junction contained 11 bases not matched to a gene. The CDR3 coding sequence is TGTGCCAGCAGCCAAGGGCGGACAGGGTTTGATGAGCAGTTCTTC. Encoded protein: CASSQGRTGFDEQFF.